This passage covers 27 T cell receptor beta chains from one sample sequenced in a study of T cells in Graves' hyperthyroidism and ophthalmopathy (dated by TCRdb to the late 2010s). The library came from multiplex PCR. The listed sequencing device is Illumina HiSeq 2000. The TCR beta CDR3 regions were amplified from RNA transcripts. The TCR CDR3 was subjected to a first round of RT-PCR using the HTBI primer set and the Qiagen OneStep RT-PCR kit. Clones were called with MiXCR by TCRdb after fastp trimmed the public reads at Q25, and only in-frame beta chains were retained. Each entry merges the rows of one CDR3 protein and shows their most common DNA and genes. Here the sample has hundreds of thousands of distinct CDR3 sequences; roughly a sixth occur a single time. Of the sample, approximately 16% falls within the top ten clones. Sample: blood. Receptors originate from a woman between 50 and 59 years old with Graves' hyperthyroidism that later progressed to Graves' ophthalmopathy.

The chain couples TRBV2 to TRBJ1-2; unclear D gene. Germline V lookup: CDR1 SNHLY, CDR2 FYNNEI. Trimming took 2 bases from V and 5 from J, leaving 15 bases between them. CDR3 length: 15 amino acids. The CDR3 region is CASSESVQLRYGYTF. Written as DNA, the CDR3 is TGTGCCAGCAGTGAATCGGTACAGCTTAGGTATGGCTACACCTTC.

Regarding this clonotype: Being one base from a much bigger clone, this may be a read error. The chain has TRBV30 and TRBJ2-7, with a tentative D call TRBD2 (6 bases). The CDR3 runs 15 residues. Trimming cost V 1 base and J 3 bases, with 16 bases left between them. The germline V gene encodes CDR1 GTSNPN and CDR2 SVGIG (reference sequence). The DNA of the CDR3 is TGTGCCTGGAGTGGGGGACTTGTCCCGGTCTACGAGCAGTACTTC. The encoded protein is CAWSGGLVPVYEQYF.

This clonotype occurred a few times. The chain links TRBV29-1 to TRBJ2-3, with D hard to call. The CDR3 is made up of 16 amino acids. Germline V gene data show CDR1 as SQVTM and CDR2 as ANQGSEA. V gave up 4 bases and J gave up 2 bases, with 19 bases separating them. The CDR3 is CSVVSATTDPTDTQYF. CDR3 bases: TGCAGCGTTGTTTCGGCGACCACGGATCCCACAGATACGCAGTATTTT.

V gene TRBV5-1 combines with J gene TRBJ2-5; 10 bases agree with TRBD2. The CDR3 extends over 15 amino acids. Germline V gives CDR1 SGHRS, CDR2 YFSETQ. V lost 7 bases, J lost 5 bases, and 11 bases stayed unmatched. CDR3 nucleotides: TGCGCCAGCGCATCAGGGACTAGCGTGTGGGAGACCCAGTACTTC. It is translated as CASASGTSVWETQYF.

This clonotype was recorded at least ten times. The genes are TRBV30 and TRBJ2-2, with 14 bases lining up with TRBD2. Germline V gene lookup returns CDR1 GTSNPN and CDR2 SVGIG (reference sequence). This CDR3 is built from 15 residues. The J segment lost 7 bases and the V segment lost 2 bases, leaving 3 bases of the junction unmatched. CDR3 bases: TGTGCCTGGAGTACTGGGACTAGCGGGGGCGGGGAGCTGTTTTTT. It codes for CAWSTGTSGGGELFF.

This clonotype has only a few counts. This CDR3 is CASSLGQSHHEQFF. The CDR3 bases are TGTGCCAGCAGCTTGGGACAGAGCCACCATGAGCAGTTCTTC. The V and J genes are TRBV27 and TRBJ2-1; 7 bases are a match to TRBD1. After removal of 6 bases from V and 8 bases from J, the junction contained 10 bases not matched to a gene. Germline V gene data show CDR1 as MNHEY and CDR2 as SMNVEV (reference sequence). The CDR3 covers 14 residues.

This clonotype was seen a few times. V usage is TRBV5-1 and J usage is TRBJ1-6; a possible D gene is TRBD1 (5 bases). The germline V and J ends were trimmed by 0 bases and 9 bases, with 16 bases remaining between them. This CDR3 contains 16 residues. Germline V gene sequence: CDR1 SGHRS, CDR2 YFSETQ. CDR3 nucleotides: TGCGCCAGCAGCTTGGCCCAGGGCAGCTTTGGTTCACCCCTCCACTTT. Amino acids: CASSLAQGSFGSPLHF.

This clonotype occurred a few times. The chain is built from TRBV19 and TRBJ1-5; tentatively, D is TRBD1 (5 bases). The CDR3 sequence is 16 residues long. Trimming took off 2 bases at V and 3 bases at J, with 14 bases between the two ends. Germline-derived CDR1 and CDR2 are LNHDA and SQIVND (reference sequence). The CDR3 DNA reads TGTGCCAGTAGTATACCGGTGGGGCGGAACAATCAGCCCCAGCATTTT. Its protein product is CASSIPVGRNNQPQHF.

This clonotype was detected a few times. This chain joins TRBV5-6 and TRBJ1-2; D is unclear. In germline, CDR1 is SGHDT, CDR2 YYEEEE. Trimming took off 2 bases at V and 12 bases at J, with 17 bases between the two ends. The CDR3 length is 13 residues. CDR3 sequence (DNA): TGTGCCAGCAGCTTTAGTGTCGCAGCCGGGGACACCTTC. As protein: CASSFSVAAGDTF. The entire variable domain, with the rest obtained from reference TRBV5-6 and TRBJ1-2, is as follows: DAGVTQSPTHLIKTRGQQVTLRCSPKSGHDTVSWYQQALGQGPQFIFQYYEEEERQRGNFPDRFSGHQFPNYSSELNVNALLLGDSALYLCASSFSVAAGDTFGSGTRLTVV.

In the case of this clonotype: Compared with germline, one end of the junction differs, possibly owing to a read error. The gene calls are TRBV10-3 and TRBJ1-1; D may be TRBD1 (5 bases). CDR1 and CDR2 (germline): ENHRY, SYGVKD. This CDR3 spans 13 amino acids. The CDR3 spells CATALGGSTGAFF. The CDR3, as DNA: TGTGCCACCGCTCTGGGGGGGAGCACTGGAGCTTTCTTT.

At least ten counts were recorded for this clonotype. The chain has TRBV3-1 and TRBJ1-2, with D tentatively TRBD1 (5 bases). The length of the CDR3 is 14 residues. Germline V gene lookup returns CDR1 LGHDT and CDR2 YNNKEL (reference sequence). The V gene lost 0 bases and the J gene lost 4 bases, with 9 bases spanning the gap. Here the CDR3 DNA reads TGTGCCAGCAGCCAAGACAGGGATGGCTATGGCTACACCTTC. This gives the protein CASSQDRDGYGYTF.

The chain employs TRBV27 and TRBJ2-3; 8 nucleotides agree with TRBD1. The V gene end was trimmed by 5 bases and the J gene end by 4 bases; junction bases not matched to a gene: 11. CDR3 size: 16 residues. Per germline, CDR1 MNHEY and CDR2 SMNVEV (reference sequence). The chain's CDR3 is CASSPGAGGRADTQYF. The DNA of the CDR3 is TGTGCCAGCAGTCCCGGCGCAGGGGGCAGGGCAGATACGCAGTATTTT.

This clonotype occurred many times. The genes are TRBV10-3 and TRBJ2-1, with a weak D call TRBD1 (5 bases). This CDR3 is built from 13 residues. From germline, CDR1 is ENHRY and CDR2 SYGVKD. Trimming cost V 0 bases and J 10 bases, with 10 bases left between them. The CDR3 here is CAISESQVEEQFF. The CDR3 nucleotides are TGTGCCATCAGTGAGTCACAGGTGGAAGAGCAGTTCTTC.

This clonotype was counted between two and nine times. The J gene is TRBJ2-3, the V gene TRBV7-9, with 7 nucleotides matching TRBD1. CDR1 SEHNR and CDR2 FQNEAQ come from the germline V gene (reference sequence). This CDR3 is built from 17 residues. V dropped 5 bases and J dropped 0; count of bases not matched to a gene: 11. The CDR3 DNA reads as TGTGCCAGCAGCCGGAATGCAGGGGGTCGAAGCACAGATACGCAGTATTTT. This sequence encodes CASSRNAGGRSTDTQYF.

This clonotype has a count of ten or more. The chain recombines TRBV12-3 or TRBV12-4 with TRBJ1-1; D unclear. Trimming removed 0 bases from V and 8 bases from J, with 4 bases in between. The CDR3 totals 11 residues. The CDR3 bases are TGTGCCAGCAGTTTAGCGGGAGAAGCTTTCTTT. Amino acids: CASSLAGEAFF.

The chain links TRBV27 to TRBJ1-1; D not certain. This CDR3 has 16 residues. V dropped 3 bases and J dropped 5 bases, with 19 bases sitting between them. Per germline, CDR1 MNHEY and CDR2 SMNVEV (reference sequence). The CDR3 nucleotides are TGTGCCAGCAGTTTTGCCCGGGTTCGTCTGGAAACTGAAGCTTTCTTT. It encodes CASSFARVRLETEAFF.

The rearrangement joins TRBV7-9 to TRBJ1-2; D remains unclear. The CDR3 totals 14 residues. V lost 7 bases and J 5 bases, leaving 17 bases between the germline ends. The germline V gene has CDR1 SEHNR and CDR2 FQNEAQ (reference sequence). The CDR3 region has the DNA TGTGCCAGCACCAAAAACCCCCCGTATTATGGCTACACCTTC. Translating it yields CASTKNPPYYGYTF.

This clonotype has at least ten counts. The V gene is TRBV11-2, the J gene TRBJ2-3; D gene uncertain. The CDR3 is 14 residues long. V was cut by 0 bases and J by 6 bases, with 10 bases left in between. Per germline, CDR1 SGHAT and CDR2 FQNNGV. CDR3 residues: CASSLDVGRDTQYF. The DNA of the CDR3 is TGTGCCAGCAGCTTAGATGTGGGCCGGGATACGCAGTATTTT. Full variable domain (outside the CDR3, taken from reference TRBV11-2 and TRBJ2-3): EAGVAQSPRYKIIEKRQSVAFWCNPISGHATLYWYQQILGQGPKLLIQFQNNGVVDDSQLPKDRFSAERLKGVDSTLKIQPAKLEDSAVYLCASSLDVGRDTQYFGPGTRLTVL.

This clonotype was found many times. The V and J genes are TRBV6-1 and TRBJ2-1, with D uncertain. Germline V gene lookup returns CDR1 MNHNS and CDR2 SASEGT. The CDR3 covers 13 residues. Trimming shortened V by 7 bases and J by 4 bases, and 11 bases separated the two germline ends. CDR3 in DNA: TGTGCCAGCATGAAGGGTGGTTACAATGAGCAGTTCTTC. Its protein product is CASMKGGYNEQFF.

This chain joins TRBV5-6 and TRBJ1-6, with 11 bases identical to TRBD1. Trimming took 4 bases from V and 5 from J; bases not matched to a gene: 11. The length of the CDR3 is 18 residues. CDR1 is SGHDT and CDR2 is YYEEEE in the germline V gene. CDR3 nucleotides: TGTGCCAGCAGCAAAACCCCGGACAGGGGGCACGATAATTCACCCCTCCACTTT. It codes for CASSKTPDRGHDNSPLHF. The full variable domain, with the rest looked up from reference TRBV5-6 and TRBJ1-6, is DAGVTQSPTHLIKTRGQQVTLRCSPKSGHDTVSWYQQALGQGPQFIFQYYEEEERQRGNFPDRFSGHQFPNYSSELNVNALLLGDSALYLCASSKTPDRGHDNSPLHFGNGTRLTVT.

The genes are TRBV20-1 and TRBJ1-1; 10 nucleotides agree with TRBD1. V lost 5 bases and J lost 4; bases outside the gene matches: 4. The length of the CDR3 is 13 residues. From germline, CDR1 is DFQATT and CDR2 SNEGSKA (reference sequence). The CDR3 is CSARDRGPTEAFF. In DNA, the CDR3 is TGCAGTGCTCGGGACAGGGGCCCCACTGAAGCTTTCTTT.

This clonotype was seen many times. In DNA, the CDR3 is TGCGCCAGCAGCTTGCGGACAGCTTACAATGAGCAGTTCTTC. Residues: CASSLRTAYNEQFF. The J gene is TRBJ2-1, the V gene TRBV5-1; D perhaps matches TRBD1 (6 bases). This CDR3 has 14 residues. Germline V gives CDR1 SGHRS, CDR2 YFSETQ. V gave up 1 base and J gave up 4 bases, with 9 bases separating them.

V and J are TRBV5-5 and TRBJ1-3; maybe TRBD1 (6 bases). The ends were cut back, 1 base at V and 0 bases at J, with 17 bases in the middle. The CDR3 spans 18 residues. Germline values: CDR1 SGHKS, CDR2 YYEKEE (reference sequence). This chain's CDR3 is CASSLTPLTGYSGNTIYF. Here the CDR3 DNA reads TGTGCCAGCAGCTTGACACCCCTCACAGGGTACTCTGGAAACACCATATATTTT.

This clonotype has a count of ten or more. The chain recombines TRBV12-3 or TRBV12-4 with TRBJ1-2; 11 nucleotides line up with TRBD1. This CDR3 spans 16 amino acids. After removal of 5 bases from V and 4 bases from J, the junction contained 9 bases not matched to a gene. Written as DNA, the CDR3 is TGTGCCAGCAGTCTCGGACAGGGGGCCTTCGGCTATGGCTACACCTTC. It translates to CASSLGQGAFGYGYTF.

The chain joins TRBV29-1 to TRBJ2-1; D gene ambiguous. Per germline, CDR1 SQVTM and CDR2 ANQGSEA. V was cut by 3 bases and J by 5 bases, with 23 bases left in between. There are 17 residues in the CDR3. CDR3 loop: CSVDPPRFRPSHNEQFF. The CDR3 DNA reads as TGCAGCGTTGATCCCCCCCGATTCAGACCTTCTCACAATGAGCAGTTCTTC.

A note on this clonotype: A much larger clone sits a single nucleotide away, making a read error possible. This chain uses TRBV12-3 or TRBV12-4 with TRBJ1-1, with D tentatively TRBD1 (6 bases). This CDR3 comprises 12 residues. The ends were cut back, 7 bases at V and 9 bases at J, with 15 bases in the middle. The CDR3 DNA follows: TGTGCCAGCACTACAGGGCTAACTAAAGCTTTCTTT. Amino acids: CASTTGLTKAFF.

V usage is TRBV6-6 and J usage is TRBJ1-2, with D unclear. V was clipped by 2 bases and J by 0 bases, with 19 bases between them. Germline V gives CDR1 MNHNY, CDR2 SVGAGI (reference sequence). This CDR3 region has 18 residues. The CDR3 DNA follows: TGTGCCAGCAGTTACCCTACCGGACCAAAAGGGACTAACTATGGCTACACCTTC. It codes for CASSYPTGPKGTNYGYTF.